A selection of T cell receptor beta chains follows, all from one sample in a study of blood T cell repertoires in COVID-19. Sequencing was performed with immunoSEQ multiplex PCR; in TCRdb, only in-frame clones are kept and a portion is missing. The data hold roughly 410,000 clones, with 80% to 90% observed a single time. The sample comprised peripheral blood. The source of these receptors is a woman aged 55-69 years with COVID-19, enrolled during active disease. The CDR3 runs from the conserved cysteine through the conserved F or W. The D gene is left open where the match is weak. The size of a clone is reported for some rows only, either as once, few or many, or as a class for expanded clones.

v_call,clone_size,j_call,d_call,cdr3_aa,cdr3_nt
TRBV28,-,TRBJ1-6,-,CASHQGVYNSPLHF,TGTGCCAGCCATCAAGGGGTTTATAATTCACCCCTCCACTTT
TRBV29-1,-,TRBJ2-7,TRBD1,CSVEPTGGEQYF,TGCAGCGTTGAACCAACAGGGGGCGAGCAGTACTTC
TRBV6-5,few,TRBJ2-1,TRBD1,CASSRTGKDEQFF,TGTGCCAGCAGTCGGACAGGGAAAGATGAGCAGTTCTTC
TRBV19,-,TRBJ1-5,TRBD1,CASSIGLTGTVDQPQHF,TGTGCCAGTAGTATAGGGCTGACAGGGACGGTCGATCAGCCCCAGCATTTT
TRBV29-1,-,TRBJ1-2,-,CSVVGQGSYGYTF,TGCAGCGTTGTAGGCCAGGGGAGTTATGGCTACACCTTC
TRBV11-3,few,TRBJ2-2,TRBD1,CASSSFDRADGELFF,TGTGCCAGCAGCTCCTTCGACAGGGCAGACGGGGAGCTGTTTTTT
TRBV9,-,TRBJ1-2,-,CASSVGQGKTNYGYTF,TGTGCCAGCAGCGTAGGTCAGGGGAAAACTAACTATGGCTACACCTTC
TRBV10-1,-,TRBJ1-1,-,CASSEGGNTEAFF,TGCGCCAGCAGTGAAGGGGGGAACACTGAAGCTTTCTTT
TRBV27,-,TRBJ2-3,TRBD2,CASSARTSGVRTDTQYF,TGTGCCAGCAGCGCACGGACTAGCGGGGTTCGCACAGATACGCAGTATTTT
TRBV28,few,TRBJ2-7,TRBD1,CASSLWDRTGGTYEQYF,TGTGCCAGCAGTCTCTGGGACCGGACAGGGGGGACCTACGAGCAGTACTTC
TRBV7-2,-,TRBJ1-3,-,CASSLGSIGRFGNTIYF,TGTGCCAGCAGCTTAGGGTCGATTGGGAGATTCGGAAACACCATATATTTT
TRBV30,-,TRBJ2-7,TRBD1,CAWRRQGGYEQYF,TGTGCCTGGAGGCGACAGGGCGGCTACGAGCAGTACTTC
TRBV5-1,-,TRBJ2-3,-,CASSSGQSPFFAQYF,TGCGCCAGCAGCTCCGGACAGTCACCCTTTTTCGCGCAGTATTTT
TRBV5-6,few,TRBJ2-2,-,CASSRANTGELFF,TGTGCCAGCAGTCGAGCGAACACCGGGGAGCTGTTTTTT
TRBV27,-,TRBJ2-3,TRBD2,CASSLIRLAALDTQYF,TGTGCCAGCAGTTTAATACGACTAGCGGCGTTAGATACGCAGTATTTT
TRBV6-5,once,TRBJ1-5,-,CASSRDSGRSQPQHF,TGTGCCAGCAGCAGGGACTCCGGGCGGAGTCAGCCCCAGCATTTT
TRBV7-3,-,TRBJ1-1,-,CASSLTGRVTEAFF,TGTGCCAGCAGCTTAACAGGGAGGGTCACTGAAGCTTTCTTT
TRBV6-5,-,TRBJ2-4,-,CASKGDGTKNIQYF,TGTGCCAGCAAGGGGGACGGGACCAAAAACATTCAGTACTTC
TRBV3-1/TRBV3-2,-,TRBJ1-1,TRBD1,CASSPWTGTSTEAFF,TGTGCCAGCAGCCCTTGGACAGGGACAAGCACTGAAGCTTTCTTT
TRBV3-1/TRBV3-2,-,TRBJ2-5,-,CASSQRGGRQETQYF,TGTGCCAGCAGCCAAAGAGGAGGGCGACAAGAGACCCAGTACTTC
TRBV28,-,TRBJ1-1,-,CASSLLRGAHTEAFF,TGTGCCAGCAGTTTATTACGCGGGGCTCACACTGAAGCTTTCTTT
TRBV5-1,-,TRBJ2-7,-,CASSRTVQKTYEQYF,TGCGCCAGCAGCCGGACAGTCCAAAAGACCTACGAGCAGTACTTC
TRBV5-1,-,TRBJ1-3,-,CASSLEGSSGNTIYF,TGCGCCAGCAGCTTGGAGGGGTCGTCGGGAAACACCATATATTTT
TRBV6-6,once,TRBJ1-5,TRBD1,CASSSRQGGINQPQHF,TGTGCCAGCAGTTCCCGACAGGGGGGTATCAATCAGCCCCAGCATTTT
TRBV23-1,-,TRBJ2-7,TRBD2,CASSRAGGNYEQYF,TGCGCCAGCAGTCGGGCGGGAGGGAACTACGAGCAGTACTTC
TRBV7-6,-,TRBJ2-2,-,CASSPRVNAGELFF,TGTGCCAGCAGCCCAAGAGTCAATGCCGGGGAGCTGTTTTTT
TRBV5-4,few,TRBJ1-1,-,CASSGGLDTEAFF,TGTGCCAGCAGCGGGGGGTTAGACACTGAAGCTTTCTTT
TRBV7-9,-,TRBJ1-2,-,CASNEQANYGYTF,TGTGCCAGCAATGAGCAGGCTAACTATGGCTACACCTTC
TRBV5-1,-,TRBJ2-5,TRBD1,CATSWGQGQETQYF,TGCGCCACCAGTTGGGGACAGGGGCAAGAGACCCAGTACTTC
TRBV5-1,once,TRBJ2-7,TRBD1,CASRFLSGTGESEQYF,TGCGCCAGCAGATTTTTATCCGGGACAGGGGAGAGCGAGCAGTACTTC
TRBV11-2,-,TRBJ1-2,TRBD1,CASRPVRGPLYGYTF,TGTGCCAGCAGGCCCGTCAGGGGGCCCCTCTATGGCTACACCTTC
TRBV6-5,-,TRBJ2-5,-,CARRVVEETQYF,TGTGCCAGGCGGGTAGTAGAAGAGACCCAGTACTTC
TRBV30,-,TRBJ1-2,-,CAWSVRQFYTF,TGTGCCTGGAGTGTACGACAGTTTTACACCTTC
TRBV4-1,once,TRBJ1-1,-,CASSQGRGMNTEAFF,TGCGCCAGCAGCCAAGGTCGGGGGATGAACACTGAAGCTTTCTTT
TRBV6-5,-,TRBJ1-5,TRBD1,CASSRTGVEQPQHF,TGTGCCAGCAGCCGGACAGGGGTCGAGCAGCCCCAGCATTTT
TRBV28,-,TRBJ1-1,TRBD1,CASSVHRGADPEAFF,TGTGCCAGCAGTGTCCACAGGGGCGCAGACCCTGAAGCTTTCTTT
TRBV9,-,TRBJ2-3,-,CASSSAAAGTDTQYF,TGTGCCAGCAGCTCAGCGGCAGCTGGCACAGATACGCAGTATTTT
TRBV6-5,once,TRBJ2-7,-,CASSYSEGGAYEQYF,TGTGCCAGCAGTTACTCGGAAGGGGGTGCATACGAGCAGTACTTC
TRBV21-1,-,TRBJ2-1,-,CASSPTGDRNEQFF,TGTGCCAGCAGCCCGACAGGGGATCGCAATGAGCAGTTCTTC
TRBV11-2,-,TRBJ1-2,TRBD1,CASSRTGYGYTF,TGTGCCAGCAGCCGGACAGGGTATGGCTACACCTTC
TRBV6-5,-,TRBJ1-2,-,CASRSEGVYGYTF,TGTGCCAGCAGAAGCGAGGGGGTCTATGGCTACACCTTC
TRBV3-1/TRBV3-2,-,TRBJ2-1,TRBD2,CASSQELGGDEQFF,TGTGCCAGCAGCCAAGAACTCGGGGGGGATGAGCAGTTCTTC
TRBV5-5,once,TRBJ1-2,-,CASSPLDTNYGYTF,TGTGCCAGCAGCCCATTAGACACGAACTATGGCTACACCTTC
TRBV7-8,-,TRBJ1-5,TRBD1,CASSLVHRGGNQPQHF,TGTGCCAGCAGCTTAGTCCACAGGGGTGGCAATCAGCCCCAGCATTTT
TRBV27,-,TRBJ1-1,-,CASSPRVRTEAFF,TGTGCCAGCAGTCCCCGGGTTCGAACTGAAGCTTTCTTT
TRBV6-4,-,TRBJ2-1,TRBD2,CASSYGLAGGPTYNEQFF,TGTGCCAGCAGTTACGGACTAGCGGGGGGCCCAACCTACAATGAGCAGTTCTTC
TRBV27,-,TRBJ1-2,TRBD1,CASSLKTGGGYGYTF,TGTGCCAGCAGTTTAAAAACAGGGGGGGGCTATGGCTACACCTTC
TRBV9,-,TRBJ1-6,TRBD1,CASSVGQGASSPLHF,TGTGCCAGCAGCGTAGGACAGGGGGCAAGTTCACCCCTCCACTTT